Listed here are 3 T cell receptor beta chains from one sample, sequenced in a study of shared clonotypes between healthy human individuals. Method: immunoSEQ multiplex PCR; TCRdb's copy keeps in-frame clones and lacks some. In the table there are about 1,900,000 clones, less than 95% of which are singletons. In the naive CD8 group, cells lacked CD45RO and were positively selected for CCR7, so terminally differentiated effector memory CD45RA+ cells were left out. Source material: naive CD8+ T cells sorted from blood. Every receptor here comes from a man aged 18 to 35 in good health.

V and J are TRBV5-4 and TRBJ2-7; the D gene is possibly TRBD2 (5 bases). Deletions cut 4 bases from V and 4 bases from J, with 9 bases between. This CDR3 spans 12 amino acids. In germline, CDR1 is SGHNT, CDR2 YYREEE (reference sequence). The CDR3 here is CASSETGYEQYF. CDR3 bases: TGTGCCAGCAGCGAGACGGGGTACGAGCAGTACTTC.

The chain carries TRBV15 and TRBJ1-4, with unresolved D. The V gene's germline CDR1 is LNHNV and CDR2 YYDKDF (reference sequence). V lost 7 bases and J lost 3, with 15 bases in between. The CDR3 has 15 residues. CDR3 residues: CATTPGGGPNEKLFF. CDR3 nucleotide sequence: TGTGCCACCACTCCAGGAGGAGGTCCTAATGAAAAACTGTTTTTT.

The genes are TRBV9 and TRBJ2-1; possibly TRBD1 for D (5 bases). Deletions cut 0 bases from V and 3 bases from J, with 10 bases between. This CDR3 is 15 amino acids long. Germline V gives CDR1 SGDLS, CDR2 YYNGEE. This CDR3 is CASSVEDTGYNEQFF. CDR3 sequence (DNA): TGTGCCAGCAGCGTAGAGGACACCGGCTACAATGAGCAGTTCTTC.